The rows below give T cell receptor beta chains drawn from one sample of a study of identical twins. TCRdb re-called the 5' RACE reads with MiXCR, one entry per CDR3 protein. The sample lists hundreds of thousands of distinct CDR3 sequences, roughly 7% occurring once. These data were also filed under a second study, of yellow fever vaccine responses in identical twins.

The material sequenced was memory (CD45RO+) T cells sorted from blood. The origin of the receptors is a woman aged 18-29 years in good health. The CDR3 runs from the conserved cysteine through the conserved F or W. The order of the fields is V gene, clone size, J gene, D gene, CDR3 protein, CDR3 DNA. A D gene is named only where the DNA matches it firmly. The size entry is marked missing in some rows and otherwise reads once, few, many or a size class.

TRBV28	few	TRBJ1-1	NA	CASRRWLGQVNTEAFF	TGTGCCAGTCGCCGATGGTTAGGCCAGGTGAACACTGAAGCTTTCTTT
TRBV12-3/TRBV12-4	many	TRBJ1-2	TRBD1	CASSQRQGEANYGYTF	TGTGCCAGCAGTCAGAGACAGGGGGAAGCTAACTATGGCTACACCTTC
TRBV11-2	NA	TRBJ2-1	NA	CASSLGDRTYNEQFF	TGTGCCAGCAGCCTGGGGGATAGGACCTACAATGAGCAGTTCTTC
TRBV20-1	many	TRBJ1-4	NA	CSARGPNEKLFF	TGCAGTGCTAGAGGACCTAATGAAAAACTGTTTTTT
TRBV19	NA	TRBJ1-2	NA	CATHTRGDVRGYTF	TGTGCCACCCACACCCGAGGGGATGTGAGGGGCTACACCTTC
TRBV7-9	many	TRBJ2-5	NA	CASSLAESRQETQYF	TGTGCCAGCAGCTTAGCTGAATCCCGCCAAGAGACCCAGTACTTC
TRBV6-5	many	TRBJ2-3	NA	CASSFSSTDTQYF	TGTGCCAGCAGCTTTTCTAGCACAGATACGCAGTATTTT
TRBV24-1	few	TRBJ2-7	TRBD1	CATSEWTGEQYF	TGTGCCACCAGTGAATGGACAGGCGAGCAGTACTTC
TRBV29-1	few	TRBJ2-1	NA	CSVDRVFQAEQFF	TGCAGCGTTGACAGGGTTTTCCAGGCTGAGCAGTTCTTC
TRBV7-2	NA	TRBJ2-3	NA	CASSAPLRDTQYF	TGTGCCAGCAGCGCCCCCCTGAGAGATACGCAGTATTTT
TRBV3-1	many	TRBJ2-5	NA	CASSQVAVLGGETQYF	TGTGCCAGCAGCCAAGTCGCGGTCCTCGGAGGGGAGACCCAGTACTTC
TRBV5-1	many	TRBJ2-5	NA	CASSLLGEETQYF	TGCGCCAGCAGCTTGCTGGGGGAAGAGACCCAGTACTTC
TRBV20-1	few	TRBJ2-3	TRBD1	CSAELPDRDRTDTQYF	TGCAGTGCCGAATTACCCGACAGGGACCGAACAGATACGCAGTATTTT
TRBV25-1	few	TRBJ2-6	NA	CASSDYGQRSGANVLTF	TGTGCCAGCAGTGATTATGGACAGAGATCTGGGGCCAACGTCCTGACTTTC
TRBV12-3/TRBV12-4	many	TRBJ1-3	TRBD1	CASRYGTGGTRSGNTIYF	TGTGCCAGCAGGTACGGGACAGGGGGCACCCGCTCTGGAAACACCATATATTTT
TRBV2	NA	TRBJ2-1	TRBD2	CASMRQLAGVSNEQFF	TGTGCCAGCATGCGTCAACTAGCGGGAGTATCTAATGAGCAGTTCTTC
TRBV28	many	TRBJ1-2	NA	CASIRPGYGYTF	TGTGCCAGCATCCGCCCGGGCTATGGCTACACCTTC
TRBV5-1	few	TRBJ1-1	NA	CASSWGGGPNTEAFF	TGCGCCAGCAGCTGGGGTGGGGGACCTAACACTGAAGCTTTCTTT
TRBV2	NA	TRBJ2-3	TRBD2	CASSVKLAGSF	TGTGCCAGCAGTGTAAAGCTAGCGGGGTCCTTT
TRBV3-1	NA	TRBJ2-2	NA	CASSQREGELFF	TGTGCCAGCAGCCAAAGGGAAGGGGAGCTGTTTTTT
TRBV6-5	few	TRBJ2-7	NA	CASSYWPAPYEQYF	TGTGCCAGCAGTTATTGGCCTGCCCCCTACGAGCAGTACTTC
TRBV28	many	TRBJ2-1	NA	CASSFYPKTGSSSYNEQFF	TGTGCCAGCAGTTTTTACCCAAAAACAGGGTCATCAAGCTACAATGAGCAGTTCTTC
TRBV28	many	TRBJ2-1	NA	CASRPGGPLSSYNEQFF	TGTGCCAGCAGACCGGGGGGCCCACTCAGCTCCTACAATGAGCAGTTCTTC
TRBV18	NA	TRBJ2-2	NA	CASSPRRGANTGELFF	TGTGCCAGCTCACCGAGACGGGGAGCGAACACCGGGGAGCTGTTTTTT
TRBV2	few	TRBJ2-1	NA	CASSGTPMNEQFF	TGTGCCAGCAGTGGGACCCCCATGAATGAGCAGTTCTTC
TRBV20-1	NA	TRBJ2-1	TRBD2	CSARDQREDYNEQFF	TGCAGTGCTAGAGATCAGCGGGAGGATTACAATGAGCAGTTCTTC
TRBV3-1	few	TRBJ2-5	NA	CASSQDGAEYF	TGTGCCAGCAGCCAAGACGGGGCAGAGTACTTC
TRBV2	few	TRBJ1-3	NA	CASSPPVGAVYTIYF	TGTGCCAGCAGCCCCCCGGTGGGGGCGGTTTACACCATATATTTT
TRBV4-2	few	TRBJ2-1	NA	CASSQDVGVVGEQFF	TGTGCCAGCAGCCAAGACGTAGGGGTGGTAGGTGAGCAGTTCTTC
TRBV7-3	NA	TRBJ2-1	NA	CASTPVAIYYNEQFF	TGTGCCAGCACCCCAGTGGCTATCTACTACAATGAGCAGTTCTTC
TRBV3-1	many	TRBJ2-2	NA	CASSPPWNSGTGELFF	TGTGCCAGCAGCCCTCCGTGGAATAGCGGCACCGGGGAGCTGTTTTTT
TRBV3-1	many	TRBJ2-7	TRBD2	CASSQDWASGRDEQYF	TGTGCCAGCAGCCAAGATTGGGCTAGCGGGAGAGACGAGCAGTACTTC
TRBV2	many	TRBJ1-1	NA	CASSPRPPEAFF	TGTGCCAGCAGCCCCAGGCCCCCTGAAGCTTTCTTT
TRBV27	few	TRBJ2-3	NA	CASSLFRGDTQYF	TGTGCCAGCAGTTTATTTAGGGGAGATACGCAGTATTTT
TRBV18	few	TRBJ2-7	NA	CASSPGSENEQYF	TGTGCCAGCTCACCAGGATCGGAAAACGAGCAGTACTTC
TRBV5-1	many	TRBJ2-7	TRBD2	CASSWGLDVYEQYF	TGCGCCAGCAGCTGGGGACTAGATGTCTACGAGCAGTACTTC
TRBV5-1	few	TRBJ2-1	TRBD2	CASSFRTSGGDEQFF	TGCGCCAGCAGCTTTCGGACTAGCGGGGGGGATGAGCAGTTCTTC
TRBV20-1	few	TRBJ1-4	NA	CSAREARGGKLFF	TGCAGTGCTAGAGAGGCCCGGGGTGGAAAACTGTTTTTT
TRBV7-9	many	TRBJ2-1	NA	CASSPGSTNEQFF	TGTGCCAGCAGCCCTGGTTCAACGAATGAGCAGTTCTTC
TRBV6-2/TRBV6-3	few	TRBJ2-7	NA	CASSYLSATRSYEQYF	TGTGCCAGCAGTTACTTATCGGCTACGAGGTCCTACGAGCAGTACTTC
TRBV20-1	few	TRBJ2-4	TRBD2	CSADRRAGGQENIQYF	TGCAGTGCAGATCGACGAGCGGGGGGGCAGGAAAACATTCAGTACTTC
TRBV21-1	many	TRBJ1-5	NA	CASSKGGTGTYSNQPQHF	TGTGCCAGCAGCAAAGGAGGGACAGGGACTTATAGCAATCAGCCCCAGCATTTT
TRBV3-1	NA	TRBJ1-1	NA	CASSQGGAGNTEAFF	TGTGCCAGCAGCCAAGGGGGGGCCGGGAACACTGAAGCTTTCTTT
TRBV7-9	NA	TRBJ2-6	NA	CASSLDRSPGANVLTF	TGTGCCAGCAGCTTAGACCGTTCACCTGGGGCCAACGTCCTGACTTTC
TRBV27	NA	TRBJ2-2	NA	CASSLSGTAHTGELFF	TGTGCCAGCAGTTTATCGGGAACAGCTCACACCGGGGAGCTGTTTTTT
TRBV3-1	NA	TRBJ1-6	NA	CASSRSDYNSPLHF	TGTGCCAGCAGCCGATCGGACTATAATTCACCCCTCCACTTT
TRBV5-1	few	TRBJ2-5	TRBD1	CASSVTGDETQYF	TGCGCCAGCAGCGTCACAGGGGATGAGACCCAGTACTTC
TRBV5-1	many	TRBJ2-7	NA	CASSWGISEQYF	TGCGCCAGCAGCTGGGGGATCAGCGAGCAGTACTTC
TRBV12-5	few	TRBJ2-3	NA	CASGLVGAGDTQYF	TGTGCTAGTGGTTTGGTGGGGGCAGGAGATACGCAGTATTTT
TRBV9	few	TRBJ2-5	TRBD2	CASSVGVAGDETQYF	TGTGCCAGCAGCGTAGGGGTAGCGGGGGATGAGACCCAGTACTTC
TRBV11-2	many	TRBJ1-1	TRBD1	CASTYGGDRASTAFF	TGTGCCAGCACCTACGGGGGGGACAGGGCCTCAACGGCTTTCTTT
TRBV6-1	few	TRBJ2-7	NA	CASSDPEGRGPLTRF	TGTGCCAGCAGTGACCCGGAGGGGCGAGGACCCCTCACTCGGTTC
TRBV12-3/TRBV12-4	NA	TRBJ2-5	NA	CASSLRWEKETQYF	TGTGCCAGCAGTTTACGCTGGGAGAAAGAGACCCAGTACTTC
TRBV3-1	NA	TRBJ2-3	NA	CASSQDGKDTDTQYF	TGTGCCAGCAGCCAAGACGGGAAAGATACAGATACGCAGTATTTT
TRBV20-1	NA	TRBJ1-3	NA	CSASPLSSGNTIYF	TGCAGTGCTAGTCCCTTAAGCTCTGGAAACACCATATATTTT
TRBV5-1	many	TRBJ1-5	NA	CASSLTADQPQHF	TGCGCCAGCAGCTTGACGGCTGATCAGCCCCAGCATTTT
TRBV4-1	few	TRBJ1-1	NA	CASSQVPGQAEEGNTEAFF	TGCGCCAGCAGCCAAGTCCCCGGGCAGGCCGAAGAGGGTAACACTGAAGCTTTCTTT